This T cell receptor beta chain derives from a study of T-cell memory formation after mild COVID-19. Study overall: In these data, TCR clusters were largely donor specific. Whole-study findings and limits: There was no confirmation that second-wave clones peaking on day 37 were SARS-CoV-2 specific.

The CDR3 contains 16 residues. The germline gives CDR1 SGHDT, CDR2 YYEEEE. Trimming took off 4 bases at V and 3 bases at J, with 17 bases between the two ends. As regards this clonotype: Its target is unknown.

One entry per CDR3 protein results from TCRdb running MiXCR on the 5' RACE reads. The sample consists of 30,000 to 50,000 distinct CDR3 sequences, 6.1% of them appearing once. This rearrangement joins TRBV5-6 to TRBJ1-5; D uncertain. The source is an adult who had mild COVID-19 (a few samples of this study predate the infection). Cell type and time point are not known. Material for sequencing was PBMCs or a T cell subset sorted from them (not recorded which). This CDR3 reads CASSPRNRIPNQPQHF. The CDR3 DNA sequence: TGTGCCAGCAGCCCCCGCAACCGGATCCCCAATCAGCCCCAGCATTTT.